The clone carrying this T cell receptor beta chain was seen more than once but under ten times. Its target is not known. The data derive from a study of identical twins. A single record per CDR3 protein comes from TCRdb applying MiXCR to the 5' RACE reads. The sample shows 500,000 to 650,000 distinct CDR3 sequences, 20% to 25% of them seen only once. V was trimmed by 0 bases and J by 4 bases, leaving 9 bases between them. CDR3 length: 14 residues. Germline lookup yields CDR1 DFQATT and CDR2 SNEGSKA (reference sequence). Broader study findings: Excess sharing between twins was weaker in beta out-of-frame sequences.

The same data also went into a second study, on yellow fever vaccine responses in identical twins.

Sequenced input: CD4+ T cells sorted from blood. This rearrangement joins TRBV20-1 to TRBJ1-4; D is unresolved. This receptor was taken from a woman aged 18 to 35 in good health. The CDR3 loop reads CSARDREGNEKLFF. In DNA form, the CDR3 reads TGCAGTGCTAGAGATCGGGAGGGTAATGAAAAACTGTTTTTT.